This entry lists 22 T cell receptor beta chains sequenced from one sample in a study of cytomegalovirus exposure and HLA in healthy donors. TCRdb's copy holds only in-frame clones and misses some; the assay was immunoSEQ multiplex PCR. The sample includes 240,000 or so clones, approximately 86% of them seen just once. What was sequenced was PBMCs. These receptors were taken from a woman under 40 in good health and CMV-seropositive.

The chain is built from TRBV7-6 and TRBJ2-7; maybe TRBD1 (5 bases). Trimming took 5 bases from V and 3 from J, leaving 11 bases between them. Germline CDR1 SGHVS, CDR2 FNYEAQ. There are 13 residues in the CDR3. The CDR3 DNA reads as TGTGCCAGCAGCCCTGGACAAATCTACGAGCAGTACTTC. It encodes CASSPGQIYEQYF. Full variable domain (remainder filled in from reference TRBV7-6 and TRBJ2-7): GAGVSQSPRYKVTKRGQDVALRCDPISGHVSLYWYRQALGQGPEFLTYFNYEAQQDKSGLPNDRFSAERPEGSISTLTIQRTEQRDSAMYRCASSPGQIYEQYFGPGTRLTVT.

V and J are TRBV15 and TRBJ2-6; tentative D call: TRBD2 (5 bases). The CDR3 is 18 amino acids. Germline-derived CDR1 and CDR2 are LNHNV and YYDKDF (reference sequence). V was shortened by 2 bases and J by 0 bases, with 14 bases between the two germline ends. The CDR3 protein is CATSRRSGMPSGANVLTF. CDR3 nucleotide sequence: TGTGCCACCAGCAGAAGGTCCGGGATGCCCTCTGGGGCCAACGTCCTGACTTTC.

As DNA, the CDR3 is TGTGCCATGAGAGCGGGAGCCGGCAATGAGCAGTTCTTC. It yields the protein CAMRAGAGNEQFF. The chain links TRBV10-3 to TRBJ2-1; the match to TRBD2 covers 8 bases. The CDR3 length is 13 residues. Germline V lookup: CDR1 ENHRY, CDR2 SYGVKD. Trimming removed 9 bases from V and 6 bases from J; junction bases left unmatched: 7.

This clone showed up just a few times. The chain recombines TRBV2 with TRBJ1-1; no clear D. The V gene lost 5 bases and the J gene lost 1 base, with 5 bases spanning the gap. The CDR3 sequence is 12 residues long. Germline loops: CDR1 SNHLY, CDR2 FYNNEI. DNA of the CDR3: TGTGCCAGCAGTATACAGAACACTGAAGCTTTCTTT. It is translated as CASSIQNTEAFF.

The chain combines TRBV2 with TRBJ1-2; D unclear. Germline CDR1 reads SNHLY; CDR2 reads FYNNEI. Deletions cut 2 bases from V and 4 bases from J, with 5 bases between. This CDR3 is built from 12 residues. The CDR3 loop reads CASSEQAYGYTF. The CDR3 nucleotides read TGTGCCAGCAGTGAACAGGCCTATGGCTACACCTTC.

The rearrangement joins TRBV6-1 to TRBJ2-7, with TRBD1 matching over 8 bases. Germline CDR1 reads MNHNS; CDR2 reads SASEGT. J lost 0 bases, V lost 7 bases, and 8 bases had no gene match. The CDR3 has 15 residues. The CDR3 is CASTRQGIGSYEQYF. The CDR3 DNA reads TGTGCCAGCACCCGACAGGGGATAGGCTCCTACGAGCAGTACTTC.

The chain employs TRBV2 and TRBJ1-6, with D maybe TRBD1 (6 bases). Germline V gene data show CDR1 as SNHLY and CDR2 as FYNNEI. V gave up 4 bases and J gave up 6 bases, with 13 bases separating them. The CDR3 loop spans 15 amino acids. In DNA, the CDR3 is TGTGCCAGCAGTGTCGAAGGACAGCTTAATTCACCCCTCCACTTT. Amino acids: CASSVEGQLNSPLHF.

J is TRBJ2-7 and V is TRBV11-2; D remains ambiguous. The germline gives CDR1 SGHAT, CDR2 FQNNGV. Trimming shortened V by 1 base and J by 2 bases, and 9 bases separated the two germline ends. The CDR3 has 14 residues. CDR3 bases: TGTGCCAGCAGCTTAGCTCTCAGGACCTACGAGCAGTACTTC. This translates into CASSLALRTYEQYF.

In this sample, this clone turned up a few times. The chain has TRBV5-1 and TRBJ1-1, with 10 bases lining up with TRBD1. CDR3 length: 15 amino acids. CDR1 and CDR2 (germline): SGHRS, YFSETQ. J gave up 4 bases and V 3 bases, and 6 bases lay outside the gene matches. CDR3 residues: CASSWIGQGVTEAFF. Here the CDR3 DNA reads TGCGCCAGCAGCTGGATCGGACAGGGGGTCACTGAAGCTTTCTTT.

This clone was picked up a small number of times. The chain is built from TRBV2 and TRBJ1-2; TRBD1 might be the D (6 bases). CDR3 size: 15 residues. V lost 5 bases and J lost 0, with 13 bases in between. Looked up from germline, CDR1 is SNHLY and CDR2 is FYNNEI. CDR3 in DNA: TGTGCCAGCAGTCGAAACAGGGTCTCTAACTATGGCTACACCTTC. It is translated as CASSRNRVSNYGYTF. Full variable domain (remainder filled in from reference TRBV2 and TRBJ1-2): EPEVTQTPSHQVTQMGQEVILRCVPISNHLYFYWYRQILGQKVEFLVSFYNNEISEKSEIFDDQFSVERPDGSNFTLKIRSTKLEDSAMYFCASSRNRVSNYGYTFGSGTRLTVV.

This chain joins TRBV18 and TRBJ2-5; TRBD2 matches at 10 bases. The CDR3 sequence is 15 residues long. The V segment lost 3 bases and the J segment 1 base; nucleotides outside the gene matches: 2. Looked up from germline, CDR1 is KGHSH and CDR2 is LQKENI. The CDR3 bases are TGTGCCAGCTCACCTTGGACTAGCGGCCAAGAGACCCAGTACTTC. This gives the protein CASSPWTSGQETQYF.

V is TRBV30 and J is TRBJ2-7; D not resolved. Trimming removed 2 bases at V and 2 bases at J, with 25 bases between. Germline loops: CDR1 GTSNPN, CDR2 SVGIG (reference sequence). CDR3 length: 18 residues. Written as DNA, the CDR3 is TGTGCCTGGAGTACTCCCCTTTTAGCTGCGTCCGGCGCCTACGAGCAGTACTTC. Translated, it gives CAWSTPLLAASGAYEQYF.

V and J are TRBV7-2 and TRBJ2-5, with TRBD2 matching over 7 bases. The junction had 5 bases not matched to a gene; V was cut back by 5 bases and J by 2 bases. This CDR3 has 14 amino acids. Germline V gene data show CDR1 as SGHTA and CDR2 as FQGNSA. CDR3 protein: CASSPQRGQETQYF. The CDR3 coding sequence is TGTGCCAGCAGCCCCCAGCGGGGTCAAGAGACCCAGTACTTC.

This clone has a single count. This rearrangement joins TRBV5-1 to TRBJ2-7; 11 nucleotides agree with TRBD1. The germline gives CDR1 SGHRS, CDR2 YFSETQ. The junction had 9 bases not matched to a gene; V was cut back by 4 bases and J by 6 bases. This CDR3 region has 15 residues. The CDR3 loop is CASSVDSGTGGEQYF. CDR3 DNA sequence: TGCGCCAGCAGCGTAGACTCCGGGACAGGGGGCGAGCAGTACTTC. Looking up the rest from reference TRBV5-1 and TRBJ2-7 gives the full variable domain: KAGVTQTPRYLIKTRGQQVTLSCSPISGHRSVSWYQQTPGQGLQFLFEYFSETQRNKGNFPGRFSGRQFSNSRSEMNVSTLELGDSALYLCASSVDSGTGGEQYFGPGTRLTVT.

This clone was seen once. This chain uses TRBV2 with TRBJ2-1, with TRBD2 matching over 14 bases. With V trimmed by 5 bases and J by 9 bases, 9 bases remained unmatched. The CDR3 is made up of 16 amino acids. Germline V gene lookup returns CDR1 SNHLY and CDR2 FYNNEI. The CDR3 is CASSKPGTSGSGEQFF. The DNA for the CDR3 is TGTGCCAGCAGTAAGCCCGGGACTAGCGGGAGCGGTGAGCAGTTCTTC. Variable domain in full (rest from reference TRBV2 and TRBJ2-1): EPEVTQTPSHQVTQMGQEVILRCVPISNHLYFYWYRQILGQKVEFLVSFYNNEISEKSEIFDDQFSVERPDGSNFTLKIRSTKLEDSAMYFCASSKPGTSGSGEQFFGPGTRLTVL.

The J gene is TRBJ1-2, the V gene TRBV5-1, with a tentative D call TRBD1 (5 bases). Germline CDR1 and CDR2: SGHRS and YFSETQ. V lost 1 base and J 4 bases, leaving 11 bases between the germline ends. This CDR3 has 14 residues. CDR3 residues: CASSLYDSTYGYTF. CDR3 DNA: TGCGCCAGCAGCTTGTACGACAGTACCTATGGCTACACCTTC.

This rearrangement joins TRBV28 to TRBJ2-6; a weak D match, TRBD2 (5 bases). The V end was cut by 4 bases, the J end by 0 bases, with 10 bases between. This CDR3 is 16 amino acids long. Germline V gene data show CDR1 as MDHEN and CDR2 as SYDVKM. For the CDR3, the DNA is TGTGCCAGCAGTTACTGGGAGCGCTCTGGGGCCAACGTCCTGACTTTC. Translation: CASSYWERSGANVLTF.

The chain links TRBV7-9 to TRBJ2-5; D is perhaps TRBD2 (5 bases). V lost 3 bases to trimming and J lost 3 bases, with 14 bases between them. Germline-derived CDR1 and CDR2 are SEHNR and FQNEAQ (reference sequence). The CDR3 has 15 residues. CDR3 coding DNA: TGTGCCAGCAGCTTCGACTATTCCTCCGAAGAGACCCAGTACTTC. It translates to CASSFDYSSEETQYF.

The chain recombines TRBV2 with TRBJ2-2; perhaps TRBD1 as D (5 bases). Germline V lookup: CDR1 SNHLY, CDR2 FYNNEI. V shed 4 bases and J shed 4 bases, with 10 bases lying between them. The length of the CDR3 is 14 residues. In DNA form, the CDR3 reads TGTGCCAGCAGTGTCGCTAGGGGCACCGGGGAGCTGTTTTTT. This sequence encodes CASSVARGTGELFF.

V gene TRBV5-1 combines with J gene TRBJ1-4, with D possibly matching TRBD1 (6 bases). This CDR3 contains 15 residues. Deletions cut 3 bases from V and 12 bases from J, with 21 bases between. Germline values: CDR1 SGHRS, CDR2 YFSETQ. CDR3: CASSSLLGHGAELFF. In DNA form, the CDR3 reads TGCGCCAGCAGCTCCCTATTGGGACATGGGGCTGAACTGTTTTTT.

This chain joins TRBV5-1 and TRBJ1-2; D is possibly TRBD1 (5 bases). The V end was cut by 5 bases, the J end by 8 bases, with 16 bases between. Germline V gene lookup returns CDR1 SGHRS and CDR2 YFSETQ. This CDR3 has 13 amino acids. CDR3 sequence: CASRSGEGYGYTF. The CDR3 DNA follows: TGCGCCAGCAGATCGGGGGAGGGGTACGGCTACACCTTC.

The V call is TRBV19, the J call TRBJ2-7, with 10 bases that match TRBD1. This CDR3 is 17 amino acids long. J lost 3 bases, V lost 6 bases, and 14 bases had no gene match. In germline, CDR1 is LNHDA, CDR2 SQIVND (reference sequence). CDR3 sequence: CASSRDRGLSGYYEQYF. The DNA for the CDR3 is TGTGCCAGTAGCCGGGACAGGGGCCTTTCGGGGTACTACGAGCAGTACTTC.